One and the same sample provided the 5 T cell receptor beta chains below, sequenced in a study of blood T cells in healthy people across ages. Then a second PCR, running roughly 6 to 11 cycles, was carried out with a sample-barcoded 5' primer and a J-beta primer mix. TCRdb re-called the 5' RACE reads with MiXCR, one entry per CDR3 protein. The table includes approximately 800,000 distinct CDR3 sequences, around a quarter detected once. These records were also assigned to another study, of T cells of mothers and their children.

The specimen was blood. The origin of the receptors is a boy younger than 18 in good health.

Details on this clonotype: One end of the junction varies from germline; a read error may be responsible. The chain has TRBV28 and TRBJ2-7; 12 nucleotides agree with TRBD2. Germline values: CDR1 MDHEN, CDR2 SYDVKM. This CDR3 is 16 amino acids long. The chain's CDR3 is CACSFAPTSGSYEQYF. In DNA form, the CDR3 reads TGTGCCTGCAGTTTTGCCCCGACTAGCGGGAGCTACGAGCAGTACTTC.

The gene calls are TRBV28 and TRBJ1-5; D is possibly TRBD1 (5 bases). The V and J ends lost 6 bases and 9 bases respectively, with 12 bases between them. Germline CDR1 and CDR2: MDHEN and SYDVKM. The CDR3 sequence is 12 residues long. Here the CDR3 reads CASRGPLGPQHF. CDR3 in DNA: TGTGCCAGCAGGGGACCTCTCGGGCCCCAGCATTTT.

Here the CDR3 DNA reads TGTGCCAGCAGCCTTCCGCACGGGGAGCTGTTTTTT. Protein product: CASSLPHGELFF. V is TRBV27 and J is TRBJ2-2; D uncertain. This CDR3 is 12 amino acids long. Germline lookup yields CDR1 MNHEY and CDR2 SMNVEV (reference sequence). V was pared by 6 bases and J by 7 bases, with 9 bases between.

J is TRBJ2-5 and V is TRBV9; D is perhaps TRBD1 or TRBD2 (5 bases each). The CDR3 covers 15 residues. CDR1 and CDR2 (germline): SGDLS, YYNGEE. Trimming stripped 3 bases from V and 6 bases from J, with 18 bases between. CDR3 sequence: CASSDDGGGLQTQYF. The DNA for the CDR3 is TGTGCCAGCAGCGATGATGGTGGGGGATTGCAGACCCAGTACTTC.

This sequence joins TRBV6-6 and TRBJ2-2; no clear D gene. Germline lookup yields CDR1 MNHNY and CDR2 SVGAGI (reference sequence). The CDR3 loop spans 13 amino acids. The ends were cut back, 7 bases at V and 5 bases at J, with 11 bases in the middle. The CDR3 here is CASKMGATGELFF. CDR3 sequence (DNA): TGTGCCAGCAAGATGGGCGCGACCGGGGAGCTGTTTTTT.